The present T cell receptor beta chain was sequenced within a study of T cells in Graves' hyperthyroidism and ophthalmopathy. Template material for amplifying TCR beta CDR3 regions consisted of RNA transcripts. HTBI primers were employed in a first-round RT-PCR of the TCR CDR3. One entry per CDR3 protein results from TCRdb running MiXCR on the multiplex PCR reads. The table includes over 650,000 distinct CDR3 sequences, over 15% detected once. This CDR3 comprises 17 residues. J gave up 4 bases and V 2 bases, and 10 bases lay outside the gene matches. The V gene's germline CDR1 is SEHNR and CDR2 FQNEAQ (reference sequence).

This sequence joins TRBV7-9 and TRBJ2-3, with 9 positions matching TRBD1. Sequences were obtained from blood. The receptor comes from a man aged 18 to 30 with Graves' hyperthyroidism. DNA for the CDR3: TGTGCCAGCAGCTTACTAGAGGGACAGGGTAATTCAGATACGCAGTATTTT. The encoded protein is CASSLLEGQGNSDTQYF.